This entry lists 8 T cell receptor beta chains sequenced from one sample in a study of cytomegalovirus exposure and HLA in healthy donors. The study ran its PCR with 60 Vbeta and 13 Jbeta primers. Produced via immunoSEQ multiplex PCR; TCRdb's table is partial and in-frame only. This sample has some 200,000 clones, with 8.5% to 10% found just once. Sequenced sample: PBMCs. Receptor source: a woman between 25 and 40 years old in good health and CMV-seropositive.

This clone was seen only a few times. V gene TRBV10-3 combines with J gene TRBJ2-7; 9 bases are a match to TRBD1. In germline, CDR1 is ENHRY, CDR2 SYGVKD. The CDR3 contains 14 residues. The V gene end was trimmed by 6 bases and the J gene end by 5 bases; junction bases not matched to a gene: 8. CDR3 loop: CAIRRGTGSNEQYF. The CDR3, as DNA: TGTGCCATCAGGAGGGGGACAGGGTCGAACGAGCAGTACTTC.

The V gene is TRBV5-6, the J gene TRBJ2-1; 9 bases agree with TRBD2. Germline trimming cut 4 bases from V and 7 bases from J; bases unmatched to any gene: 9. The CDR3 loop spans 15 amino acids. Germline V gene sequence: CDR1 SGHDT, CDR2 YYEEEE. The CDR3 loop reads CASSPGIAGDNEQFF. The DNA of the CDR3 is TGTGCCAGCAGCCCCGGGATAGCGGGAGATAATGAGCAGTTCTTC.

This clone was observed a handful of times. V is TRBV5-6 and J is TRBJ2-7, with 7 bases lining up with TRBD2. Germline lookup yields CDR1 SGHDT and CDR2 YYEEEE. Germline trimming cut 1 base from V and 3 bases from J; bases unmatched to any gene: 10. This CDR3 has 16 residues. The CDR3 here is CASSLRGSIRSYEQYF. In DNA, the CDR3 is TGTGCCAGCAGCTTGCGCGGGAGCATCCGGAGCTACGAGCAGTACTTC.

Only a few counts were recorded for this clone. This rearrangement joins TRBV30 to TRBJ2-7, with D tentatively TRBD2 (7 bases). The CDR3 has 16 amino acids. Trimming left V 0 bases short and J 9 bases short, with 24 bases between. Germline CDR1 and CDR2: GTSNPN and SVGIG (reference sequence). CDR3 sequence: CAWSVNFAGALVGQYF. DNA of the CDR3: TGTGCCTGGAGTGTAAATTTTGCGGGGGCCCTGGTGGGGCAGTACTTC.

The rearrangement links TRBV2 to TRBJ1-1; possible D gene TRBD1, 6 bases. Germline V CDR1 and CDR2: SNHLY, FYNNEI. Between the trimmed V and J ends, which lost 6 bases and 3 bases, there was a span of 20 bases. The CDR3 spans 16 residues. CDR3 nucleotide sequence: TGTGCCAGCAGCCGGGACACACTTCGTTCGGACACTGAAGCTTTCTTT. Residues: CASSRDTLRSDTEAFF.

This clone was found a few times. The V call is TRBV19, the J call TRBJ2-7; the D gene is possibly TRBD2 (6 bases). The CDR3 length is 16 residues. V shed 5 bases and J shed 5 bases, with 22 bases lying between them. Germline CDR1 and CDR2: LNHDA and SQIVND (reference sequence). CDR3: CASSARGGKRSDEQYF. CDR3 DNA: TGTGCCAGTAGTGCCCGCGGCGGGAAACGTTCCGACGAGCAGTACTTC. Full variable domain (rest looked up from reference TRBV19 and TRBJ2-7): DGGITQSPKYLFRKEGQNVTLSCEQNLNHDAMYWYRQDPGQGLRLIYYSQIVNDFQKGDIAEGYSVSREKKESFPLTVTSAQKNPTAFYLCASSARGGKRSDEQYFGPGTRLTVT.

CDR3 coding DNA: TGCGCCAGCAGCCCGGGGGTGGGGGACGAGCAGTACTTC. Encoded protein: CASSPGVGDEQYF. The chain recombines TRBV4-1 with TRBJ2-7, with a weak D call TRBD2 (6 bases). Trimming shortened V by 4 bases and J by 5 bases, and 12 bases separated the two germline ends. Germline V gene lookup returns CDR1 MGHRA and CDR2 YSYEKL. The CDR3 spans 13 residues.

This clone was recorded a few times. V usage is TRBV7-2 and J usage is TRBJ2-7; weak D call: TRBD2 (6 bases). CDR1 is SGHTA and CDR2 is FQGNSA in the germline V gene. V lost 3 bases and J 11 bases, leaving 17 bases between the germline ends. The CDR3 covers 13 residues. The CDR3 DNA reads TGTGCCAGCAGCTTGGCCGGGAGCGAACGAGAGTACTTC. It is translated as CASSLAGSEREYF.